This T cell receptor beta chain is drawn from a study of T cell responses to AZD1222 COVID-19 vaccine (dated by TCRdb to about 2021). For the study in its entirety: AZD1222 recipients given second doses at about 4 weeks or at about 12 weeks were pooled, since spike-specific TCR depth and breadth were not found to differ between the two schedules. TCR sequencing covered roughly 230 trial participants: roughly 200 given two doses of AZD1222 and around 25 given two doses of MenACWY control vaccine. Trial participants were enrolled by age into 18-55, 56-69 and 70-plus year subgroups, with roughly 150, 30 and 60 TCR-sequenced participants respectively.

The investigation overall reported the following: No day 14 peak-response samples were available, so repertoires were characterized only after the peak T cell response. CD4 TCRs associated with the vaccine covered the entire spike protein, and the dominant responses were in regions 160-218 and 743-854. After two AZD1222 doses, spike-specific TCR breadth and depth were significantly higher than at day 0 and than in MenACWY recipients. Conclusions about previously exposed vaccinees are limited, since just six AZD1222 recipients were seropositive for SARS-CoV-2 at baseline. Participants were mostly white British and included more females than males, and it was suggested by the authors that clonal diversity may have been underestimated. In the small 56-69-year group, the increase in depth fell short of significance, most likely because of low power. Epitopes outside the regions mutated in the B.1.351 and B.1.1.7 variants were reportedly recognized by nearly half of the unique spike-specific TCRs.

The CDR3 regions of human TCRbeta chains were analyzed by immunosequencing. The study's own analysis went as follows. TCRs in the repertoires were matched against a reference library of SARS-CoV-2-specific TCRs that had been generated with the MIRA antigen-specificity platform. Breadth was defined as the fraction of unique TCRs that were SARS-CoV-2-associated. Depth was defined as the fraction of total T cells that were SARS-CoV-2-associated. Using the MIRA data, each spike-specific TCR was assigned both to the spike region to which the TCR was reactive and to a CD4 or CD8 class. Log10-transformed breadth and depth values were compared by one-way ANOVA with Sidak's multiple comparisons tests. Sourced from immuneACCESS, this table was stored by TCRdb with only in-frame sequences that have V and J called. A share of the clones is absent; for the studies checked, an unresolved V gene accounts for under half, and the remainder has no known explanation. V, J and clone size are those of that table, while D and trimming were read from the DNA. The sample data list 130,000 or so clones, and 89% of these were observed just once. More than 2.5% of the sample rests with the top ten.

Interpreted using the paper, the time point label stands for: baseline before first vaccination. Samples from vaccinated people were obtained from the UK trials COV001 and COV002, which included a single-blind randomized controlled phase 2/3 trial of AZD1222 (ChAdOx1 nCoV-19) in healthy adults. For TCRbeta chain sequencing, PBMC samples from trial participants were taken at day 0 and at day 28 after the second dose. V trim: 4 bases; J trim: 8 bases; unmatched bases: 6. The CDR3 sequence holds 13 residues, the cysteine and phenylalanine included. Only the CDR3 DNA stays, 39 bases, in frame from base 1. On this clone itself: It lacks a known antigen. Per-base qualities were not stored, and no clone one base away is much larger.

This TCR came from an adult in good health. The sample here was peripheral blood, taken on day 0 of AZD1222 vaccination. The chain links TRBV5-3 with TRBJ1-2; a stretch of 9 junction bases matches TRBD1. TRBV5-3 is classed as an ORF, of uncertain function. The CDR3: CARSPRDREGYTF. The DNA sequence reads TGTGCCAGAAGCCCCCGGGACAGGGAAGGCTACACCTTC.